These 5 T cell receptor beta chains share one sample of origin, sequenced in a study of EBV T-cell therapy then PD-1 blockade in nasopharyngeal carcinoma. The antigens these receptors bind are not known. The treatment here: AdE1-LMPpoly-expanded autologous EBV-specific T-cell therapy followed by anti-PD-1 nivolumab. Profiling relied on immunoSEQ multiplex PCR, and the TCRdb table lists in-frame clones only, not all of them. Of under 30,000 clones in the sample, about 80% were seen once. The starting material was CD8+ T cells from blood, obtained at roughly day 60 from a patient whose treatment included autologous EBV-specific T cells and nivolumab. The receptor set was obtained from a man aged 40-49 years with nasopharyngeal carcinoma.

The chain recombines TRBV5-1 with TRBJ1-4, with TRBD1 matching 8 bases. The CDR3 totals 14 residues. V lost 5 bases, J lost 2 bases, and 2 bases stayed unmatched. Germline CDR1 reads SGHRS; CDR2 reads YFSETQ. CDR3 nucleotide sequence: TGCGCCAGCAGGTACAGGGGGACTAATGAAAAACTGTTTTTT. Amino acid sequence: CASRYRGTNEKLFF.

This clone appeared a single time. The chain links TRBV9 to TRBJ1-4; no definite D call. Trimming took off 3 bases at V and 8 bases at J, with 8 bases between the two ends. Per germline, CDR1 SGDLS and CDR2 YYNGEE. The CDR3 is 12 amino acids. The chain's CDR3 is CASSGGQEKLFF. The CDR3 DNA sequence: TGTGCCAGCAGCGGCGGGCAGGAAAAACTGTTTTTT.

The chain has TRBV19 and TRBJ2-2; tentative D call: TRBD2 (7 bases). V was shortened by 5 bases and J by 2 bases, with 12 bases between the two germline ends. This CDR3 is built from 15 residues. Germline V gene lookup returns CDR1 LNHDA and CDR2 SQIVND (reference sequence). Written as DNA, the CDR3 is TGTGCCAGTAGTGGGAGGGGGACTAACACCGGGGAGCTGTTTTTT. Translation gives CASSGRGTNTGELFF.

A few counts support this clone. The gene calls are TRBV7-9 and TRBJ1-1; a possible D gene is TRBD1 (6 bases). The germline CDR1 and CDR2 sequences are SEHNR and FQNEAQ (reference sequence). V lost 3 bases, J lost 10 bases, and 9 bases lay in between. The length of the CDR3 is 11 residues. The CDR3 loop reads CASSFGRGAFF. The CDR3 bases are TGTGCCAGCAGCTTCGGCAGGGGAGCTTTCTTT. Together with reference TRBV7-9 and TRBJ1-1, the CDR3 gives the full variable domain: DTGVSQNPRHKITKRGQNVTFRCDPISEHNRLYWYRQTLGQGPEFLTYFQNEAQLEKSRLLSDRFSAERPKGSFSTLEIQRTEQGDSAMYLCASSFGRGAFFGQGTRLTVV.

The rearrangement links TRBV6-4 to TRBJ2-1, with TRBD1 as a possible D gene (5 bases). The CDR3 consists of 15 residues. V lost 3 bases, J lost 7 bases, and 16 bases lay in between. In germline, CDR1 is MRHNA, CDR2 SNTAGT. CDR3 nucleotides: TGTGCCAGCAGTGAAGGGCAGGGATCGGTGAATGAGCAGTTCTTC. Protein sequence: CASSEGQGSVNEQFF.